These 5 T cell receptor beta chains were sequenced from one sample in a study of a mutant IDH1 vaccine in newly diagnosed glioma. The repertoire was sequenced with immunoSEQ multiplex PCR; TCRdb's copy has only in-frame clones and lacks some. The sample has around 30,000 clones, 80% seen once. This sample's time point: week 23, last vaccination. The content of each vaccine dose was 300 ug of mutant IDH1 20-mer peptide, and topical imiquimod accompanied it. Antigens of these TCRs are unknown. Sequencing was performed on PBMCs, taken from a glioma patient whose treatment included an IDH1 peptide vaccine. The receptors here all came from a woman between 18 and 29 years old with glioma.

The rearrangement links TRBV29-1 to TRBJ2-3; D not resolved. Germline CDR1 reads SQVTM; CDR2 reads ANQGSEA. This CDR3 is built from 13 residues. Trimming took off 4 bases at V and 1 base at J, with 9 bases between the two ends. The CDR3 nucleotides read TGCAGCGTTGGGAGCCTGGGCACAGATACGCAGTATTTT. Amino acids: CSVGSLGTDTQYF.

This clone was seen only a few times. The chain combines TRBV19 with TRBJ1-5; maybe TRBD1 (5 bases). CDR3 length: 12 amino acids. CDR1 is LNHDA and CDR2 is SQIVND in the germline V gene (reference sequence). V lost 5 bases and J 5 bases, leaving 7 bases between the germline ends. The CDR3 here is CASSGGYQPQHF. CDR3 DNA sequence: TGTGCCAGTAGTGGGGGATATCAGCCCCAGCATTTT.

This sequence joins TRBV21-1 and TRBJ2-7; the table's D gene call, TRBD2, was not cross checked with the DNA. TRBV21-1 is deemed a pseudogene. The CDR3 is 16 residues long. The CDR3 loop reads CASSKGLAGVYYEQYF. In DNA, the CDR3 is TGTGCCAGCAGCAAGGGACTAGCGGGAGTTTACTACGAGCAGTACTTC.

J is TRBJ1-5 and V is TRBV27, with a possible D match to TRBD1 (6 bases). The V end was cut by 2 bases, the J end by 2 bases, with 16 bases between. The germline V gene encodes CDR1 MNHEY and CDR2 SMNVEV (reference sequence). The CDR3 covers 17 residues. The CDR3 sequence is CASSLRTVLGRNQPQHF. CDR3 coding DNA: TGTGCCAGCAGTTTAAGGACAGTCCTAGGGCGCAATCAGCCCCAGCATTTT.

The gene calls are TRBV7-6 and TRBJ1-4; 10 positions agree with TRBD1. Per the germline V gene, CDR1 is SGHVS and CDR2 is FNYEAQ. V dropped 2 bases and J dropped 4; count of bases not matched to a gene: 7. This CDR3 comprises 17 residues. CDR3 coding DNA: TGTGCCAGCAGCTTAAACGGCGGACAGGGGGGTAATGAAAAACTGTTTTTT. Its translation: CASSLNGGQGGNEKLFF.